This T cell receptor (beta chain) derives from a study of shared T cell receptors in the human thymus. The repertoire was sequenced with immunoSEQ multiplex PCR; TCRdb's copy has only in-frame clones and lacks some. The sample has almost 550,000 clones, about four fifths seen once; the top ten hold roughly 0.013%. Germline CDR1 is MNHEY and CDR2 is SMNVEV (reference sequence). The length of the CDR3 is 20 residues. Trimming left V 5 bases short and J 7 bases short, with 33 bases between. This same sample was also taken into another study, of human thymus T cells. That publication notes: The study used thymus tissue resected during corrective heart surgery. In thymic and blood repertoires alike, V and J usage looked biased. Related work found strong thymic repertoire overlap between unrelated individuals.

The chain is built from TRBV27 and TRBJ2-1; TRBD1 might be the D (6 bases). The receptor comes from a boy under three years old with a congenital heart defect. Sequenced: thymocytes. The CDR3 loop is CASSTSDFLTGTSGSNEQFF. The CDR3 region has the DNA TGTGCCAGCAGTACTTCCGACTTTCTAACCGGGACATCGGGGAGTAATGAGCAGTTCTTC.